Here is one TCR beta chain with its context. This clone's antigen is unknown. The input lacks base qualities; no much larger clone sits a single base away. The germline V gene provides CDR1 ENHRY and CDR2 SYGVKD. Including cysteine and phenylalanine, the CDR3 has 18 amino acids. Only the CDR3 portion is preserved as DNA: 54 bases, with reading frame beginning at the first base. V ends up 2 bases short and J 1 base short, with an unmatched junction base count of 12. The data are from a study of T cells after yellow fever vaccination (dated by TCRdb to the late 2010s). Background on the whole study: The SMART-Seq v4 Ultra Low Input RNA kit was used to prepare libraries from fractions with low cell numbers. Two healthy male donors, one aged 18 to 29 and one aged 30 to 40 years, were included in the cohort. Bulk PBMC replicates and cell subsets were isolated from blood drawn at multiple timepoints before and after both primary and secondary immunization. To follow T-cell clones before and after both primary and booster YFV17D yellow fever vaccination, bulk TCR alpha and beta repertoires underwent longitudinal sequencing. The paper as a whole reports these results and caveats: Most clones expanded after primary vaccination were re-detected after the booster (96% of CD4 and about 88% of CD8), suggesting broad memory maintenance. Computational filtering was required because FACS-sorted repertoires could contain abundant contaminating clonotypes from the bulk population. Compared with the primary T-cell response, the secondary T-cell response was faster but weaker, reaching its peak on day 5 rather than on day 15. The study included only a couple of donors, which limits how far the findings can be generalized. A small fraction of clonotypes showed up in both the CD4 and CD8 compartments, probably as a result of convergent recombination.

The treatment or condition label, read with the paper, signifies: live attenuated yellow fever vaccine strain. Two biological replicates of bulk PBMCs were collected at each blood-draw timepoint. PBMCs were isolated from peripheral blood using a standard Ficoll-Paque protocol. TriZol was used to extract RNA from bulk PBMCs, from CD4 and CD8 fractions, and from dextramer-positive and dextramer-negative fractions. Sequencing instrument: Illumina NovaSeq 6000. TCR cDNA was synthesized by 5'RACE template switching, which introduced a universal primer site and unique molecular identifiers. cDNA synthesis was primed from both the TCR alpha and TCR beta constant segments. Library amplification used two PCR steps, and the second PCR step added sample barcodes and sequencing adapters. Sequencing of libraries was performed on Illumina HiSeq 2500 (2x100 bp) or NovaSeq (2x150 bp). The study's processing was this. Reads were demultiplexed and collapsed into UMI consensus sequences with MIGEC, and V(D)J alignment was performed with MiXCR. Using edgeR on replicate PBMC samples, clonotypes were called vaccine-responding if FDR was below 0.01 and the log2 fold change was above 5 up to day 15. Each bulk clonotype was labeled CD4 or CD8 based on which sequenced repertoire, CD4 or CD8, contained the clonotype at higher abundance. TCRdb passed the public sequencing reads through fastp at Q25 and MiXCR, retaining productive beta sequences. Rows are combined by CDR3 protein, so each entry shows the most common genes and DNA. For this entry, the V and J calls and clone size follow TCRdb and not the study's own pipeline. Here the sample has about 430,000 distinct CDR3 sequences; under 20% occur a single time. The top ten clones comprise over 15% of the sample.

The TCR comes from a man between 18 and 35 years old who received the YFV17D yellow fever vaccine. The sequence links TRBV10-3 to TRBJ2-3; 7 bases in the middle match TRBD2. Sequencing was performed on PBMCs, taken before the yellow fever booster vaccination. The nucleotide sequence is TGTGCCATCAGTGAGCTCTGGGGGAGGGGTGAAGGCACAGATACGCAGTATTTT. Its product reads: CAISELWGRGEGTDTQYF.